These 10 T cell receptor beta chains were sequenced from one sample in a study of shared clonotypes between healthy human individuals. Measured with immunoSEQ multiplex PCR; TCRdb has only the in-frame clones, and not every one. Here the sample spans hundreds of thousands of clones, around three quarters being singletons. The sequenced material came from PBMCs. Every receptor here comes from a woman aged 40 to 50 in good health. Some clones in this sample may be carry-over from other donors' samples.

This chain connects TRBV4-3 to TRBJ2-1, with 9 bases aligning to TRBD2. With V trimmed by 0 bases and J by 0 bases, 6 bases remained unmatched. Germline lookup yields CDR1 LGHNA and CDR2 YSLEER. CDR3 length equals 18 residues. The CDR3 DNA reads TGCGCCAGCAGCCAAGATTCTTGGCGGGAGGGCTCCTACAATGAGCAGTTCTTC. Protein: CASSQDSWREGSYNEQFF.

The chain uses TRBV9 and TRBJ2-7, with 10 bases lining up with TRBD1. The germline V gene encodes CDR1 SGDLS and CDR2 YYNGEE. V lost 3 bases and J lost 5; bases outside the gene matches: 8. The CDR3 runs to 15 residues. DNA of the CDR3: TGTGCCAGCAGCGCGTCGGGACAGGGGTTTGACGAGCAGTACTTC. It encodes CASSASGQGFDEQYF.

This clone was recorded a few times. The gene calls are TRBV5-1 and TRBJ2-7; no reliable D call. CDR3 size: 14 residues. Germline CDR1 and CDR2: SGHRS and YFSETQ. The V and J ends lost 0 bases and 2 bases respectively, with 9 bases between them. The CDR3: CASSLELLTYEQYF. CDR3 DNA: TGCGCCAGCAGCTTGGAACTTCTAACCTACGAGCAGTACTTC.

A remark on this clone: A far larger clone is off by one base, so a read error is likely. The chain employs TRBV7-9 and TRBJ2-1, with a tentative D call TRBD2 (8 bases). CDR3 size: 15 residues. V gave up 5 bases and J gave up 10 bases, with 21 bases separating them. Germline CDR1 is SEHNR and CDR2 is FQNEAQ (reference sequence). The CDR3 reads CASSPGGLVGEEQFF. The CDR3 DNA is TGTGCCAGCAGCCCAGGGGGACTAGTGGGAGAAGAGCAGTTCTTC. Full variable domain (missing parts from reference TRBV7-9 and TRBJ2-1): DTGVSQNPRHKITKRGQNVTFRCDPISEHNRLYWYRQTLGQGPEFLTYFQNEAQLEKSRLLSDRFSAERPKGSFSTLEIQRTEQGDSAMYLCASSPGGLVGEEQFFGPGTRLTVL.

V and J are TRBV11-2 and TRBJ2-7, with 12 bases that match TRBD2. Germline V CDR1 and CDR2: SGHAT, FQNNGV. The length of the CDR3 is 15 residues. Trimming cost V 3 bases and J 0 bases; bases outside gene matches: 0. The DNA of the CDR3 is TGTGCCAGCAGCTTGGGACTAGCGGGCTCCTACGAGCAGTACTTC. This sequence encodes CASSLGLAGSYEQYF. Together with reference TRBV11-2 and TRBJ2-7, the CDR3 gives the full variable domain: EAGVAQSPRYKIIEKRQSVAFWCNPISGHATLYWYQQILGQGPKLLIQFQNNGVVDDSQLPKDRFSAERLKGVDSTLKIQPAKLEDSAVYLCASSLGLAGSYEQYFGPGTRLTVT.

The genes are TRBV21-1 and TRBJ2-5; the table's D gene call, TRBD2, was not cross checked with the DNA. TRBV21-1 is an annotated pseudogene. The CDR3 loop spans 19 amino acids. CDR3 loop: CASSRGYGASGRDRETQYF. The CDR3 nucleotides are TGTGCCAGCAGCAGAGGTTATGGAGCTAGCGGGAGGGACCGAGAGACCCAGTACTTC.

The V call is TRBV4-3, the J call TRBJ2-1, with TRBD1 matching over 7 bases. Per germline, CDR1 LGHNA and CDR2 YSLEER. This CDR3 is built from 14 residues. Trimming took 3 bases from V and 9 from J; bases not matched to a gene: 8. The CDR3 region is CASSQGQTFSEQFF. Here the CDR3 DNA reads TGCGCCAGCAGCCAGGGACAGACTTTCAGTGAGCAGTTCTTC.

The count of this clone is one. CDR3 nucleotides: TGTGCCAGCAGCGCGGCGGGGGGACTAGCGGCTCATGAGCAGTTCTTC. It encodes CASSAAGGLAAHEQFF. The V call is TRBV5-5, the J call TRBJ2-1; TRBD2 matches 11 bases. This CDR3 is 16 amino acids long. V shed 4 bases, J shed 8 bases, and the junction held 11 bases outside the gene matches. Germline V gives CDR1 SGHKS, CDR2 YYEKEE (reference sequence).

The V gene is TRBV28, the J gene TRBJ1-2; D might be TRBD1 (6 bases). The CDR3 loop spans 12 amino acids. Trimming removed 7 bases at V and 8 bases at J, with 14 bases between. Looked up from germline, CDR1 is MDHEN and CDR2 is SYDVKM. CDR3 DNA: TGTGCCAGCACCGCCGTTCAGGGGGGCTACACCTTC. Translated, it gives CASTAVQGGYTF.

The chain has TRBV5-1 and TRBJ2-6; D unclear. V was clipped by 0 bases and J by 1 base, with 14 bases between them. The length of the CDR3 is 18 residues. In germline, CDR1 is SGHRS, CDR2 YFSETQ. Here the CDR3 DNA reads TGCGCCAGCAGCTTGGATGGTCTCGGTTTTTCTGGGGCCAACGTCCTGACTTTC. Protein sequence: CASSLDGLGFSGANVLTF.